This T cell receptor beta chain came from a study of graft-versus-host responses after intestinal transplantation. This clone appeared a single time. The antigen is unknown. Only in-frame clones appear in the TCRdb table, and some are missing; sequencing was by immunoSEQ multiplex PCR. This sample carries over 80,000 clones, just under 95% of them seen once, and the ten largest clones take around 0.36%. Sequenced material: unstimulated CD8+ T cells sorted from spleen or lymph node cells, taken before transplant. The receptor was isolated from a human donor who was the organ donor for an intestinal transplant.

The CDR3 is CASSQSGPGSSTSTDTQYF. The CDR3 bases are TGTGCCAGCAGCCAATCAGGGCCGGGGTCCTCAACTAGCACAGATACGCAGTATTTT. The genes are TRBV16 and TRBJ2-3; tentatively, D is TRBD2 (5 bases). The CDR3 has 19 amino acids. Trimming pared 0 bases from V and 0 bases from J, leaving 19 bases between. Per the germline V gene, CDR1 is KGHSY and CDR2 is FQNENV.